This TCR beta chain was identified during a study of blood T cell repertoires in COVID-19. Study information: The analysed material was cDNA or gDNA that came from T cells, B-cell-depleted T cells, or PBMCs.

Clones were read by immunoSEQ multiplex PCR, and TCRdb kept only the in-frame ones, dropping some. The table shows about 240,000 clones, with 75% to 90% occurring only once. The length of the CDR3 is 15 residues. Trimming took 3 bases from V and 10 from J, leaving 16 bases between them. CDR1 is SGHAT and CDR2 is FQDESV in the germline V gene (reference sequence). The receptor was derived from a woman in her thirties who had recovered from COVID-19. The J gene is TRBJ1-6, the V gene TRBV11-1; D is unresolved. Sequencing was carried out using peripheral blood. CDR3 in amino acids: CASSFWAGNGSPLHF. Written as DNA, the CDR3 is TGTGCCAGCAGCTTTTGGGCGGGGAATGGCTCACCCCTCCACTTT.